Detailed here is one TCR beta chain. This sample stems from a study of blood T cells in healthy people across ages. With a J-beta primer mix and a sample-barcoded 5' primer, a second PCR ran 7 to 11 cycles. TCRdb independently ran MiXCR on the 5' RACE reads; one entry per CDR3 protein. Counted here are 800,000 to 1,000,000 distinct CDR3 sequences, 48% occurring once; the ten biggest clones make up around 15%. Trimming stripped 6 bases from V and 3 bases from J, with 18 bases between. The germline gives CDR1 DFQATT, CDR2 SNEGSKA (reference sequence). This CDR3 has 14 amino acids. The rearrangement links TRBV20-1 to TRBJ2-7; possibly TRBD1 for D (6 bases). The sequence derives from a man aged 25 to 40 in good health. Sequencing was done on a sample of blood. The CDR3 is CSARGIELDYEQYF. As DNA, the CDR3 is TGCAGTGCCAGGGGCATCGAGCTCGACTACGAGCAGTACTTC.